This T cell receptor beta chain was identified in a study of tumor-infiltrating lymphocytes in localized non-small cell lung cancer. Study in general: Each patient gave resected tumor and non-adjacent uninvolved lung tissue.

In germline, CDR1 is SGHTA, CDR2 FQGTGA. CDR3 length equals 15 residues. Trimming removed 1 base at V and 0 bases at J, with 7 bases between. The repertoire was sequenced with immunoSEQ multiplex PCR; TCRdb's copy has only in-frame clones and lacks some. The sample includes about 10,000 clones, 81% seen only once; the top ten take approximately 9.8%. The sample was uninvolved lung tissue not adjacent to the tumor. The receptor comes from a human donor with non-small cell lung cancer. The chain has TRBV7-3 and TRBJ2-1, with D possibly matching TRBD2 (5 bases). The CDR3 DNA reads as TGTGCCAGCAGCTTAAACAGCGGCTCCTACAATGAGCAGTTCTTC. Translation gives CASSLNSGSYNEQFF. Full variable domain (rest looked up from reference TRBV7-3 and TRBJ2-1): GAGVSQTPSNKVTEKGKYVELRCDPISGHTALYWYRQSLGQGPEFLIYFQGTGAADDSGLPNDRFFAVRPEGSVSTLKIQRTERGDSAVYLCASSLNSGSYNEQFFGPGTRLTVL.